The 6 T cell receptor beta chains below all came from one sample that was sequenced in a study of blood T cell repertoires in COVID-19. Profiled with immunoSEQ multiplex PCR; TCRdb holds only in-frame clones, not every one. The sample holds 200,000 or so clones, 75% to 85% seen once. Sequencing was done on a sample of peripheral blood. Receptors were obtained from a human donor in a cohort sampled during active COVID-19.

V is TRBV19 and J is TRBJ1-6, with TRBD1 identical over 7 bases. V lost 7 bases and J lost 7; bases outside the gene matches: 13. The CDR3 extends over 16 amino acids. CDR1 is LNHDA, CDR2 SQIVND, per germline (reference sequence). CDR3 bases: TGTGCCAGTACCCCTAAAGCGGAACAGGGGAATTCACCCCTCCACTTT. It is translated as CASTPKAEQGNSPLHF.

This chain joins TRBV4-1 and TRBJ2-1; 7 bases align to TRBD2. Unmatched junction bases numbered 4, after V lost 6 bases and J lost 2 bases. CDR3 length equals 14 residues. The germline V gene encodes CDR1 MGHRA and CDR2 YSYEKL. The CDR3 DNA sequence: TGCGCCAGCAGGCGCGGGGGTACCTACAATGAGCAGTTCTTC. This encodes CASRRGGTYNEQFF.

This clone has ten or more counts. Other DNA sequences within the sample encode an identical CDR3. V is TRBV18 and J is TRBJ1-5; a possible D gene is TRBD1 (5 bases). Germline CDR1 and CDR2: KGHSH and LQKENI. V was clipped by 3 bases and J by 4 bases, with 10 bases between them. The CDR3 sequence is 14 residues long. For the CDR3, the DNA is TGTGCCAGCTCACCCTCCCCAGGGAATCAGCCCCAGCATTTT. It codes for CASSPSPGNQPQHF.

The J gene is TRBJ1-1, the V gene TRBV7-2; D might be TRBD1 (6 bases). The CDR3 is 14 amino acids. Germline V gene lookup returns CDR1 SGHTA and CDR2 FQGNSA. V lost 3 bases and J 3 bases, leaving 11 bases between the germline ends. In nucleotides, the CDR3 is TGTGCCAGCAGCTTGCACAGGGTGTACACTGAAGCTTTCTTT. Residues: CASSLHRVYTEAFF.

This chain joins TRBV7-2 and TRBJ1-1; TRBD1 agrees at 7 bases. Unmatched junction bases numbered 8, after V lost 6 bases and J lost 7 bases. The CDR3 extends over 13 amino acids. Germline CDR1 reads SGHTA; CDR2 reads FQGNSA. Here the CDR3 reads CASRTGWTGEAFF. DNA for the CDR3: TGTGCCAGCAGAACCGGATGGACAGGTGAAGCTTTCTTT.

The CDR3: CASSLRGPGGDEQFF. The CDR3 DNA sequence: TGTGCCAGCAGCCTCCGGGGACCCGGAGGGGATGAGCAGTTCTTC. J is TRBJ2-1 and V is TRBV3-1 (or the pseudogene TRBV3-2), with D perhaps matching TRBD2 (6 bases). Germline CDR1 LGHDT, CDR2 YNNKEL (reference sequence). V was trimmed by 4 bases and J by 8 bases, leaving 18 bases between them. The CDR3 spans 15 residues.